The 19 T cell receptor beta chains listed next were all sequenced from one sample in a study of T cell responses to AZD1222 COVID-19 vaccine listed by TCRdb under 2021. The time point label corresponds to: baseline before first vaccination. The library relied on the immunoSEQ multiplex PCR assay. Held by TCRdb, this immuneACCESS table contains in-frame sequences only and omits some clones. Under half of the omission traces to an unresolved V gene where checked; the cause of the rest is unknown. Within this sample are tens of thousands of clones, with more than 70% of them counted one time only. The ten most abundant clones make up under 2% of the sample. The material sequenced was peripheral blood, taken on day 0 of AZD1222 vaccination. The source is an adult in good health.

The gene calls are TRBV29-1 and TRBJ2-1; D gene unclear. Between the trimmed V and J ends, which lost 3 bases and 4 bases, there was a span of 4 bases. Per the germline V gene, CDR1 is SQVTM and CDR2 is ANQGSEA. This CDR3 has 11 amino acids. The CDR3 loop reads CSVDGYNEQFF. DNA for the CDR3: TGCAGCGTTGACGGTTACAATGAGCAGTTCTTC.

The chain couples TRBV5-5 to TRBJ1-2; D might be TRBD1 (6 bases). V dropped 4 bases and J dropped 4 bases, with 14 bases sitting between them. Germline loops: CDR1 SGHKS, CDR2 YYEKEE (reference sequence). The CDR3 runs to 14 residues. This CDR3 is CASSPTGTFYGYTF. CDR3 nucleotide sequence: TGTGCCAGCAGCCCGACAGGTACATTCTATGGCTACACCTTC.

The chain joins TRBV3-1 (or the pseudogene TRBV3-2) to TRBJ1-1; perhaps TRBD1 as D (6 bases). V was shortened by 6 bases and J by 7 bases, with 12 bases between the two germline ends. The CDR3 loop spans 12 amino acids. CDR1 is LGHDT, CDR2 YNNKEL, per germline (reference sequence). DNA for the CDR3: TGTGCCAGCAGTCCTAGGGGGATTGAAGCTTTCTTT. Its translation is CASSPRGIEAFF.

The genes are TRBV5-1 and TRBJ2-3; 12 nucleotides align to TRBD2. The CDR3 spans 14 residues. V gave up 5 bases and J gave up 4 bases; unmatched junction bases: 2. In germline, CDR1 is SGHRS, CDR2 YFSETQ. The CDR3 DNA sequence: TGCGCCAGCAGACTAGCGGGAGGTGCAGATACGCAGTATTTT. This encodes CASRLAGGADTQYF.

The chain uses TRBV30 and TRBJ1-6; D uncertain. CDR3 size: 14 residues. Looked up from germline, CDR1 is GTSNPN and CDR2 is SVGIG (reference sequence). Deletions cut 3 bases from V and 0 bases from J, with 6 bases between. CDR3 coding DNA: TGTGCCTGGAGCCAGAGCTCCTATAATTCACCCCTCCACTTT. It codes for CAWSQSSYNSPLHF.

The chain couples TRBV28 to TRBJ2-5; D possibly corresponds to TRBD2 (6 bases). V lost 5 bases and J lost 4, with 23 bases in between. Looked up from germline, CDR1 is MDHEN and CDR2 is SYDVKM. The CDR3 is made up of 17 amino acids. The chain's CDR3 is CASSPPLGSGPRETQYF. CDR3 coding DNA: TGTGCCAGCAGTCCCCCCTTAGGTAGCGGTCCGAGAGAGACCCAGTACTTC.

The gene calls are TRBV30 and TRBJ1-1; no clear D. Germline V lookup: CDR1 GTSNPN, CDR2 SVGIG (reference sequence). CDR3 length equals 12 residues. V was shortened by 1 base and J by 2 bases, with 5 bases between the two germline ends. CDR3 nucleotide sequence: TGTGCCTGGAGTGACGGAAACACTGAAGCTTTCTTT. It codes for CAWSDGNTEAFF.

V and J are TRBV11-2 and TRBJ2-2, with no clear D. CDR1 is SGHAT, CDR2 FQNNGV, per germline. Trimming took 5 bases from V and 4 from J, leaving 8 bases between them. The CDR3 length is 13 residues. The CDR3 here is CASSRVTTGELFF. Here the CDR3 DNA reads TGTGCCAGCAGCCGGGTAACCACCGGGGAGCTGTTTTTT.

The V and J genes are TRBV15 and TRBJ2-1; 8 nucleotides agree with TRBD1. The V and J ends lost 0 bases and 5 bases, in that order; junction bases with no gene match: 3. The CDR3 covers 15 residues. The germline gives CDR1 LNHNV, CDR2 YYDKDF (reference sequence). The CDR3 coding sequence is TGTGCCACCAGCAGAGAAAGGACAGGGAACAATGAGCAGTTCTTC. Translating it yields CATSRERTGNNEQFF. The full variable domain, its missing parts supplied by reference TRBV15 and TRBJ2-1, is DAMVIQNPRYQVTQFGKPVTLSCSQTLNHNVMYWYQQKSSQAPKLLFHYYDKDFNNEADTPDNFQSRRPNTSFCFLDIRSPGLGDTAMYLCATSRERTGNNEQFFGPGTRLTVL.

CDR3 amino acids: CASSSERATEAFF. Written as DNA, the CDR3 is TGTGCCAGCAGTAGTGAGAGGGCCACTGAAGCTTTCTTT. The V and J genes are TRBV28 and TRBJ1-1; no clear D gene. Germline CDR1 MDHEN, CDR2 SYDVKM. Trimming removed 5 bases from V and 4 bases from J, with 11 bases in between. The CDR3 length is 13 residues. Based on the CDR3 plus reference TRBV28 and TRBJ1-1, the full variable domain is DVKVTQSSRYLVKRTGEKVFLECVQDMDHENMFWYRQDPGLGLRLIYFSYDVKMKEKGDIPEGYSVSREKKERFSLILESASTNQTSMYLCASSSERATEAFFGQGTRLTVV.

The J gene is TRBJ2-5, the V gene TRBV11-2, with D unclear. There are 14 residues in the CDR3. The germline V gene encodes CDR1 SGHAT and CDR2 FQNNGV. Trimming removed 2 bases at V and 6 bases at J, with 13 bases between. The CDR3 coding sequence is TGTGCCAGCAGCTTAATGGGATTCGAGAAGACCCAGTACTTC. Its protein is CASSLMGFEKTQYF. The whole variable domain, filled in from reference TRBV11-2 and TRBJ2-5, reads EAGVAQSPRYKIIEKRQSVAFWCNPISGHATLYWYQQILGQGPKLLIQFQNNGVVDDSQLPKDRFSAERLKGVDSTLKIQPAKLEDSAVYLCASSLMGFEKTQYFGPGTRLLVL.

V gene TRBV28 combines with J gene TRBJ2-7, with 7 bases lining up with TRBD2. Germline trimming cut 11 bases from V and 3 bases from J; bases unmatched to any gene: 10. Germline V gene sequence: CDR1 MDHEN, CDR2 SYDVKM. There are 13 residues in the CDR3. The CDR3 reads CAARDGTNYEQYF. The CDR3 DNA is TGTGCCGCCCGGGACGGGACTAACTACGAGCAGTACTTC.

V gene TRBV11-2 combines with J gene TRBJ2-2, with 9 bases lining up with TRBD1. This CDR3 region has 15 residues. Germline V gives CDR1 SGHAT, CDR2 FQNNGV. J was trimmed by 7 bases and V by 5 bases; bases with no gene match: 8. In DNA form, the CDR3 reads TGTGCCAGCAGCCCCCGGGACAGGGTGAGCGGGGAGCTGTTTTTT. It is translated as CASSPRDRVSGELFF. The variable domain in full, with the rest retrieved from reference TRBV11-2 and TRBJ2-2, is EAGVAQSPRYKIIEKRQSVAFWCNPISGHATLYWYQQILGQGPKLLIQFQNNGVVDDSQLPKDRFSAERLKGVDSTLKIQPAKLEDSAVYLCASSPRDRVSGELFFGEGSRLTVL.

The chain uses TRBV2 and TRBJ1-4, with D uncertain. The V end was cut by 10 bases, the J end by 5 bases, with 11 bases between. The CDR3 spans 12 residues. Germline values: CDR1 SNHLY, CDR2 FYNNEI. The CDR3 DNA sequence: TGTGCCACCACTTTTACGAATGAAAAACTGTTTTTT. Amino acid sequence: CATTFTNEKLFF. Looking up the rest from reference TRBV2 and TRBJ1-4 gives the full variable domain: EPEVTQTPSHQVTQMGQEVILRCVPISNHLYFYWYRQILGQKVEFLVSFYNNEISEKSEIFDDQFSVERPDGSNFTLKIRSTKLEDSAMYFCATTFTNEKLFFGSGTQLSVL.

Only a few counts were recorded for this clone. This chain uses TRBV28 with TRBJ1-1, with no clear D. There are 11 residues in the CDR3. Germline loops: CDR1 MDHEN, CDR2 SYDVKM. Deletions cut 2 bases from V and 6 bases from J, with 4 bases between. This CDR3 is CASSLGAEAFF. CDR3 in DNA: TGTGCCAGCAGTTTAGGCGCTGAAGCTTTCTTT. Full variable domain (remainder filled in from reference TRBV28 and TRBJ1-1): DVKVTQSSRYLVKRTGEKVFLECVQDMDHENMFWYRQDPGLGLRLIYFSYDVKMKEKGDIPEGYSVSREKKERFSLILESASTNQTSMYLCASSLGAEAFFGQGTRLTVV.

This clone was seen only a few times. The genes are TRBV12-3 or TRBV12-4 and TRBJ1-5, with D perhaps TRBD1 (5 bases). This CDR3 is 13 amino acids long. V was clipped by 4 bases and J by 4 bases, with 8 bases between them. DNA for the CDR3: TGTGCCAGCAGTTCACAGGCGAATCAGCCCCAGCATTTT. This translates into CASSSQANQPQHF.

This chain joins TRBV24-1 and TRBJ1-2; 10 positions agree with TRBD1. CDR3 size: 15 residues. The trim removed 0 bases at V and 4 bases at J, leaving 1 base unmatched. Germline V gene lookup returns CDR1 KGHDR and CDR2 SFDVKD. CDR3 in DNA: TGTGCCACCAGTGATTTGGGACAGGGGGGCTATGGCTACACCTTC. Its protein is CATSDLGQGGYGYTF.

The chain employs TRBV19 and TRBJ2-1, with 11 bases that match TRBD2. Germline CDR1 reads LNHDA; CDR2 reads SQIVND (reference sequence). The CDR3 loop spans 18 amino acids. Trimming removed 1 base from V and 5 bases from J; junction bases left unmatched: 10. This CDR3 is CASSIGPPGLAANNEQFF. The CDR3, as DNA: TGTGCCAGTAGTATAGGCCCGCCGGGACTAGCGGCCAACAATGAGCAGTTCTTC.

The rearrangement links TRBV19 to TRBJ1-5, with D hard to call. Germline values: CDR1 LNHDA, CDR2 SQIVND (reference sequence). This CDR3 has 13 residues. The V end was cut by 7 bases, the J end by 0 bases, with 7 bases between. The CDR3 bases are TGTGCCAGTATCAAGGATAGCAATCAGCCCCAGCATTTT. It specifies CASIKDSNQPQHF. The variable domain in full, completed from reference TRBV19 and TRBJ1-5, reads DGGITQSPKYLFRKEGQNVTLSCEQNLNHDAMYWYRQDPGQGLRLIYYSQIVNDFQKGDIAEGYSVSREKKESFPLTVTSAQKNPTAFYLCASIKDSNQPQHFGDGTRLSIL.